The present TCR beta chain was sequenced within a study of T-cell reconstitution after alpha-beta-depleted transplantation in children. General study points: Reported findings indicate that, about two months after transplant, alpha-beta T cells came from several hundred expanded clones, which were derived from non-depleted graft cells.

In its sample, this clonotype was seen many times. What it binds is not known. Germline CDR1 and CDR2: DFQATT and SNEGSKA (reference sequence). The CDR3 contains 16 residues. V lost 5 bases and J lost 0; bases outside the gene matches: 13. This sample's TCRbeta library carried unique molecular identifier barcodes. TCRdb independently ran MiXCR on the PCR reads; one entry per CDR3 protein. The sample includes over 150,000 distinct CDR3 sequences, around 10% of them seen just once. The source of this sequence is a boy under 10 years old with acute myeloid leukemia, due to receive a stem cell transplant. The source was PBMCs, collected before TCRalphabeta/CD19-depleted stem cell transplant. The rearrangement links TRBV20-1 to TRBJ2-7; 7 bases are shared with TRBD2. Here the CDR3 DNA reads TGCAGTGCTGACCCCTTTGAGGGAGGGCTCTCCTACGAGCAGTACTTC. It encodes CSADPFEGGLSYEQYF.